A selection of T cell receptor beta chains follows, all from one sample in a study of T-cell memory formation after mild COVID-19. TCRdb re-analysed the 5' RACE reads in MiXCR, keeping a single row per CDR3 protein. The sample comprises about 130,000 distinct CDR3 sequences, roughly 6.2% of which are singletons, and about 2.2% rests with the top ten. Sequencing was performed on PBMCs or a T cell subset sorted from them (not recorded which). These receptors were taken from an adult woman who had mild COVID-19 (a few samples of this study predate the infection). Cell type and time point are not known. CDR3s include the opening cysteine and the closing phenylalanine or tryptophan. The D gene is left open where the match is weak. Size is omitted from some rows. Given values are once, few, many or a class for expanded clones.

J: TRBJ2-1; size: few; V: TRBV21-1; D: NA; DNA: TGTGCCAGCATCCGCAGGGGGCTACAGCCCTACAATGAGCAGTTCTTC; CDR3: CASIRRGLQPYNEQFF
J: TRBJ1-5; size: few; V: TRBV12-3/TRBV12-4; D: NA; DNA: TGTGCCAGCACCCGGGCCCATCAGCCCCAGCATTTT; CDR3: CASTRAHQPQHF
J: TRBJ1-5; size: few; V: TRBV7-6; D: NA; DNA: TGTGCCAGCAGCTTGGGATCCGGGATGACGCCCCAGCATTTT; CDR3: CASSLGSGMTPQHF
J: TRBJ2-1; size: NA; V: TRBV5-6; D: TRBD2; DNA: TGTGCCAGCAGCTTGTATCGGCTAGCGGGAGGGGAGTACTACAATGAGCAGTTCTTC; CDR3: CASSLYRLAGGEYYNEQFF
J: TRBJ2-1; size: few; V: TRBV28; D: NA; DNA: TGTGCCAGCCAGACACCCGGATCCTACAATGAGCAGTTCTTC; CDR3: CASQTPGSYNEQFF
J: TRBJ2-7; size: many; V: TRBV18; D: NA; DNA: TGTGCCAGCTCACCACCGCAGGGTTGGCGGGTGCAGTACTTC; CDR3: CASSPPQGWRVQYF
J: TRBJ2-5; size: many; V: TRBV11-3; D: NA; DNA: TGTGCCAGCAGCTTAAGGGCCGGGAGACTGGAAGAGACCCAGTACTTC; CDR3: CASSLRAGRLEETQYF
J: TRBJ2-1; size: few; V: TRBV20-1; D: TRBD2; DNA: TGCAGTGCTATAACTAGCGGGGGACCGGATGAACAGTTCTTC; CDR3: CSAITSGGPDEQFF
J: TRBJ2-6; size: NA; V: TRBV12-3/TRBV12-4; D: TRBD1; DNA: TGTGCCAGCAGAGGGACAGCCAGCTCTGGGGCCAACGTCCTGACTTTC; CDR3: CASRGTASSGANVLTF
J: TRBJ1-3; size: many; V: TRBV5-5; D: NA; DNA: TGTGCCAGCAGCCCTCCAACTGGAAACACCATATATTTT; CDR3: CASSPPTGNTIYF
J: TRBJ2-1; size: NA; V: TRBV7-8; D: NA; DNA: TGTGCCAGCAGCCCGTTGGGGGGCGGCTACAATGAGCAGTTCTTC; CDR3: CASSPLGGGYNEQFF
J: TRBJ2-7; size: few; V: TRBV6-5; D: TRBD1; DNA: TGTGCCAGCAGTTACGGGGGACAGGGGACCTACGAGCAGTACTTC; CDR3: CASSYGGQGTYEQYF
J: TRBJ1-4; size: NA; V: TRBV18; D: TRBD1; DNA: TGTGCCAGCTCACCGCGGTCCAACCAGGGTACCAGGGGGGCTGGAGAAAAACTGTTTTTT; CDR3: CASSPRSNQGTRGAGEKLFF
J: TRBJ2-1; size: many; V: TRBV20-1; D: TRBD2; DNA: TGCAGTGCCAACTATCTAGCGGGAGGGTCCTACAATGAGCAGTTCTTC; CDR3: CSANYLAGGSYNEQFF
J: TRBJ1-3; size: many; V: TRBV30; D: NA; DNA: TGTGCCTGGAGTGTAAAGGGATCTGGAAACACCATATATTTT; CDR3: CAWSVKGSGNTIYF
J: TRBJ2-7; size: NA; V: TRBV12-3/TRBV12-4; D: NA; DNA: TGTGCCAGCAGCCGATACTACGAGCAGTACTTC; CDR3: CASSRYYEQYF
J: TRBJ2-4; size: many; V: TRBV5-1; D: NA; DNA: TGCGCCAGCAGCTATACCTCTGGCGGGGCACTAGCCAAAAACATTCAGTACTTC; CDR3: CASSYTSGGALAKNIQYF
J: TRBJ1-5; size: many; V: TRBV2; D: TRBD1; DNA: TGTGCCAGCAGTGACCAGGGGGCAGGGAATCAGCCCCAGCATTTT; CDR3: CASSDQGAGNQPQHF
J: TRBJ2-3; size: many; V: TRBV5-1; D: TRBD2; DNA: TGCGCCAGCAGCGGTAGCGGGGGCATTGATACGCAGTATTTT; CDR3: CASSGSGGIDTQYF
J: TRBJ2-3; size: few; V: TRBV12-3/TRBV12-4; D: TRBD2; DNA: TGTGCCAGCAGTTTGGACCGTTGGGCGGGAGCAGATACGCAGTATTTT; CDR3: CASSLDRWAGADTQYF
J: TRBJ2-7; size: few; V: TRBV29-1; D: TRBD1; DNA: TGCAGCGTGGTAGAGGGACAGGGAAGCCTCTACGAGCAGTACTTC; CDR3: CSVVEGQGSLYEQYF
J: TRBJ2-5; size: few; V: TRBV5-1; D: NA; DNA: TGCGCCAGCAGCCCTACTAAGTACCAAGAGACCCAGTACTTC; CDR3: CASSPTKYQETQYF
J: TRBJ1-1; size: many; V: TRBV5-5; D: TRBD1; DNA: TGTGCCAGCAGCTTGGGACAGGGGTTAGGTGAAGCTTTCTTT; CDR3: CASSLGQGLGEAFF
J: TRBJ2-3; size: few; V: TRBV12-5; D: TRBD2; DNA: TGTGCTAGTGGTTTGGTAGAACTAGCGGGAGGACGAACGCAGTATTTT; CDR3: CASGLVELAGGRTQYF
J: TRBJ1-6; size: NA; V: TRBV7-6; D: TRBD1; DNA: TGTGCCAGCAGCCCCCAGACAGGGAACTCACCCCTCCACTTT; CDR3: CASSPQTGNSPLHF
J: TRBJ2-5; size: few; V: TRBV5-4; D: TRBD1; DNA: TGTGCCAGCAGCGGACCGGGACAGGGCCAAGAGACCCAGTACTTC; CDR3: CASSGPGQGQETQYF
J: TRBJ1-1; size: few; V: TRBV5-1; D: NA; DNA: TGCGCCAGCAGCTTGAACCCTCTGGACAGGAACACTGAAGCTTTCTTT; CDR3: CASSLNPLDRNTEAFF
J: TRBJ2-1; size: few; V: TRBV6-5; D: TRBD2; DNA: TGTGCCAGCAGTTACGCGACTAGCGGGATGACCTACAATGAGCAGTTCTTC; CDR3: CASSYATSGMTYNEQFF
J: TRBJ1-5; size: NA; V: TRBV10-3; D: TRBD1; DNA: TGTGCCATCCGGGACAGCCTTTATCAGCCCCAGCATTTT; CDR3: CAIRDSLYQPQHF
J: TRBJ1-5; size: few; V: TRBV7-8; D: NA; DNA: TGTGCCAGCAGCTTAGTGTCCGGGGCGGGCAATCAGCCCCAGCATTTT; CDR3: CASSLVSGAGNQPQHF
J: TRBJ1-3; size: many; V: TRBV20-1; D: TRBD1; DNA: TGCAGTGCTAGAGCTCCTGCGGGACAGCAAGAGGGGAACACCATATATTTT; CDR3: CSARAPAGQQEGNTIYF
J: TRBJ2-3; size: many; V: TRBV7-2; D: NA; DNA: TGTGCCAGCAGCTTTGGAGGGGGGGCAGATACGCAGTATTTT; CDR3: CASSFGGGADTQYF
J: TRBJ2-7; size: NA; V: TRBV4-2; D: TRBD2; DNA: TGTGCCAGCAGCCAAGATCCTAGCGGGGTCCTTTACGAGCAGTACTTC; CDR3: CASSQDPSGVLYEQYF
J: TRBJ2-1; size: few; V: TRBV5-1; D: TRBD2; DNA: TGCGCCAGCAGCCCAGCGGGGGCGAACGTCAATGAGCAGTTCTTC; CDR3: CASSPAGANVNEQFF
J: TRBJ2-1; size: few; V: TRBV7-9; D: TRBD2; DNA: TGTGCCAGCAGGACTAGCGGGAGCTCCTACAATGAGCAGTTCTTC; CDR3: CASRTSGSSYNEQFF
J: TRBJ2-4; size: many; V: TRBV24-1; D: NA; DNA: TGTGCCACCAGTGTTGGACAGATTCAGTACTTC; CDR3: CATSVGQIQYF
J: TRBJ1-1; size: many; V: TRBV7-9; D: NA; DNA: TGTGCCAGCAGCTTCGGGGCGAAAGCTTTCTTT; CDR3: CASSFGAKAFF
J: TRBJ1-6; size: few; V: TRBV7-9; D: NA; DNA: TGTGCCAGCAGCGAGGAAGCAAGTTCACCCCTCCACTTT; CDR3: CASSEEASSPLHF
J: TRBJ1-1; size: NA; V: TRBV19; D: NA; DNA: TGTGCCAGTAGTGCGTACCAGGGGAACACTGAAGCTTTCTTT; CDR3: CASSAYQGNTEAFF
J: TRBJ2-7; size: few; V: TRBV7-9; D: TRBD1; DNA: TGTGCCAGCAGCTTGAGGACAGGATCCTACGAGCAGTACTTC; CDR3: CASSLRTGSYEQYF
J: TRBJ2-4; size: NA; V: TRBV28; D: NA; DNA: TGTGCCAGCAGTTTAGGGAGCGAAAACATTCAGTACTTC; CDR3: CASSLGSENIQYF
J: TRBJ2-7; size: few; V: TRBV28; D: NA; DNA: TGTGCCAGCAGTTATCGTGGACAGCTCTCCTACGAGCAGTACTTC; CDR3: CASSYRGQLSYEQYF
J: TRBJ1-3; size: NA; V: TRBV11-2; D: NA; DNA: TGTGCCAGCAGCAGACCCGTGAGGAGAGGAAACACCATATATTTT; CDR3: CASSRPVRRGNTIYF
J: TRBJ2-6; size: few; V: TRBV21-1; D: NA; DNA: TGTGCCAGCAGCAAAGTTACGGGTATCTCTGGGGCCAACGTCCTGACTTTC; CDR3: CASSKVTGISGANVLTF
J: TRBJ1-3; size: NA; V: TRBV4-1; D: NA; DNA: TGCGCCAGCAGCCTCACTTCTGTGGGGGTCGGAAACACCATATATTTT; CDR3: CASSLTSVGVGNTIYF
J: TRBJ2-7; size: NA; V: TRBV6-2/TRBV6-3; D: TRBD2; DNA: TGTGCCAGCAGAACCCTGACCCTAGCGGGAGCATACGAGCAGTACTTC; CDR3: CASRTLTLAGAYEQYF
J: TRBJ2-3; size: many; V: TRBV20-1; D: NA; DNA: TGCAGTGCCAGACTAACCTCCACAGATACGCAGTATTTT; CDR3: CSARLTSTDTQYF
J: TRBJ2-2; size: NA; V: TRBV12-5; D: TRBD2; DNA: TGTGCTAGTGGGGGACTAGCGGTGAACACCGGGGAGCTGTTTTTT; CDR3: CASGGLAVNTGELFF
J: TRBJ2-7; size: few; V: TRBV5-1; D: NA; DNA: TGCGCCAGCAGCCTGTCGGCCGGGGGACAGTTCAACGAGCAGTACTTC; CDR3: CASSLSAGGQFNEQYF
J: TRBJ2-3; size: few; V: TRBV6-5; D: TRBD1; DNA: TGTGCCAGCAGTACCCGAGGGACAGGGGGCACGAGGAATACGCAGTATTTT; CDR3: CASSTRGTGGTRNTQYF
J: TRBJ2-1; size: many; V: TRBV5-1; D: NA; DNA: TGCGCCAGCAGCTCGGAGGCCAACTCCTACAATGAGCAGTTCTTC; CDR3: CASSSEANSYNEQFF
J: TRBJ1-5; size: many; V: TRBV4-3; D: NA; DNA: TGCGCCAGCAGCCAAGGCGGGGCTTATAGCAATCAGCCCCAGCATTTT; CDR3: CASSQGGAYSNQPQHF
J: TRBJ2-7; size: NA; V: TRBV5-6; D: NA; DNA: TGTGCCAGCAGCTTGTTTATCGGTGCAGAGCAGTACTTC; CDR3: CASSLFIGAEQYF